A single sample gave rise to the 32 T cell receptor beta chains below, sequenced in a study of blood T cell repertoires in COVID-19. Using immunoSEQ multiplex PCR, the repertoire was profiled, and TCRdb retains in-frame clones only, with some absent. The data show roughly 40,000 clones, with approximately 88% seen just once and 3.5% to 4.5% held by the top ten. The sample comprised peripheral blood. The receptors shown here come from a human donor in a cohort sampled during active COVID-19.

The J gene is TRBJ2-1, the V gene TRBV28; a weak D match, TRBD2 (5 bases). This CDR3 contains 14 residues. V lost 7 bases, J lost 6 bases, and 16 bases lay in between. Germline lookup yields CDR1 MDHEN and CDR2 SYDVKM. Here the CDR3 DNA reads TGTGCCAGCACCCAGCGGATACCGAGCAATGAGCAGTTCTTC. Protein sequence: CASTQRIPSNEQFF.

This chain links TRBV19 with TRBJ1-5, with 7 bases matching TRBD1. The germline V gene has CDR1 LNHDA and CDR2 SQIVND (reference sequence). The trim removed 4 bases at V and 7 bases at J, leaving 10 bases unmatched. The CDR3 consists of 15 residues. CDR3 bases: TGTGCCAGTAGTAAGAGGGAGACAGGGCAGCAGCCCCAGCATTTT. The encoded protein is CASSKRETGQQPQHF.

V is TRBV3-1 (or the pseudogene TRBV3-2) and J is TRBJ2-3; 8 bases map to TRBD1. CDR3 length equals 16 residues. Germline CDR1 and CDR2: LGHDT and YNNKEL (reference sequence). V lost 3 bases, J lost 4 bases, and 9 bases stayed unmatched. The CDR3 bases are TGTGCCAGCAGCCATGCAAAACAGGGGGAGTCAGATACGCAGTATTTT. The encoded protein is CASSHAKQGESDTQYF.

The genes are TRBV25-1 and TRBJ2-3; TRBD1 is a possible D gene (8 bases). V was shortened by 7 bases and J by 3 bases, with 11 bases between the two germline ends. This CDR3 comprises 13 residues. Germline CDR1 reads MGHDK; CDR2 reads SYGVNS. CDR3 sequence: CASNRGGTDTQYF. CDR3 nucleotide sequence: TGTGCCAGCAACAGGGGGGGAACAGATACGCAGTATTTT.

The rearrangement uses TRBV5-6 and TRBJ1-2, with 9 bases identical to TRBD1. The CDR3 sequence is 14 residues long. Germline V gene lookup returns CDR1 SGHDT and CDR2 YYEEEE. V was pared by 5 bases and J by 7 bases, with 9 bases of the junction left unmatched. Written as DNA, the CDR3 is TGTGCCAGCAGTTTACAGGGGGCGCCCCGTGGCTACACCTTC. Its translation is CASSLQGAPRGYTF.

The J gene is TRBJ2-1, the V gene TRBV9, with 8 bases that match TRBD1. CDR3 length: 13 amino acids. Germline assignment: CDR1 SGDLS and CDR2 YYNGEE. The trim removed 5 bases at V and 7 bases at J, leaving 5 bases unmatched. CDR3 nucleotide sequence: TGTGCCAGCAGTCCTGACAGGGGTAATGAGCAGTTCTTC. Its protein is CASSPDRGNEQFF.

The chain has TRBV4-2 and TRBJ2-6; the D gene is possibly TRBD2 (6 bases). V lost 1 base and J 0 bases, leaving 16 bases between the germline ends. CDR1 LGHNA and CDR2 YNFKEQ come from the germline V gene. The CDR3 has 19 residues. The CDR3 sequence is CASSQGTGRDRSGANVLTF. As DNA, the CDR3 is TGTGCCAGCAGCCAAGGGACGGGGCGGGACCGCTCTGGGGCCAACGTCCTGACTTTC.

This clone has just one count. This rearrangement joins TRBV28 to TRBJ2-6; TRBD1 agrees at 8 bases. The CDR3 consists of 16 residues. Germline CDR1 MDHEN, CDR2 SYDVKM. Trimming cost V 6 bases and J 3 bases; bases outside gene matches: 7. CDR3 residues: CASRWTGSGGANVLTF. The CDR3 DNA reads TGTGCCAGCAGATGGACAGGGTCAGGTGGGGCCAACGTCCTGACTTTC. Full variable domain (outside the CDR3, taken from reference TRBV28 and TRBJ2-6): DVKVTQSSRYLVKRTGEKVFLECVQDMDHENMFWYRQDPGLGLRLIYFSYDVKMKEKGDIPEGYSVSREKKERFSLILESASTNQTSMYLCASRWTGSGGANVLTFGAGSRLTVL.

The chain couples TRBV2 to TRBJ2-2, with a possible D match to TRBD2 (7 bases). Germline V gene data show CDR1 as SNHLY and CDR2 as FYNNEI. V lost 7 bases and J lost 4, with 13 bases in between. The CDR3 length is 14 residues. Written as DNA, the CDR3 is TGTGCCAGCACGAGGGAGGGGGGCACCGGGGAGCTGTTTTTT. It yields the protein CASTREGGTGELFF. Complete variable domain (other parts from reference TRBV2 and TRBJ2-2): EPEVTQTPSHQVTQMGQEVILRCVPISNHLYFYWYRQILGQKVEFLVSFYNNEISEKSEIFDDQFSVERPDGSNFTLKIRSTKLEDSAMYFCASTREGGTGELFFGEGSRLTVL.

J is TRBJ1-6 and V is TRBV30; D uncertain. The CDR3 is 15 amino acids. The germline V gene encodes CDR1 GTSNPN and CDR2 SVGIG (reference sequence). V was clipped by 3 bases and J by 0 bases, with 9 bases between them. CDR3 DNA: TGTGCCTGGAGCCTAGGGAGCTCCTATAATTCACCCCTCCACTTT. It specifies CAWSLGSSYNSPLHF.

This rearrangement joins TRBV2 to TRBJ1-1, with TRBD1 as a possible D gene (5 bases). This CDR3 is built from 15 residues. Trimming removed 4 bases from V and 4 bases from J, with 16 bases in between. Germline V lookup: CDR1 SNHLY, CDR2 FYNNEI. DNA of the CDR3: TGTGCCAGCAGTGCTTCCGACCAGGGAGGCACTGAAGCTTTCTTT. The encoded protein is CASSASDQGGTEAFF.

This clone was observed once. V gene TRBV5-5 combines with J gene TRBJ2-6, with D possibly TRBD1 on 6 matching bases. Trimming pared 3 bases from V and 0 bases from J, leaving 7 bases between. The CDR3 runs to 15 residues. Looked up from germline, CDR1 is SGHKS and CDR2 is YYEKEE (reference sequence). Here the CDR3 reads CASSWDTSGANVLTF. For the CDR3, the DNA is TGTGCCAGCAGCTGGGACACCTCTGGGGCCAACGTCCTGACTTTC.

The genes are TRBV10-3 and TRBJ1-2; D possibly corresponds to TRBD1 (6 bases). V lost 0 bases and J lost 2, with 10 bases in between. The germline V gene encodes CDR1 ENHRY and CDR2 SYGVKD. The CDR3 is 15 residues long. CDR3 nucleotides: TGTGCCATCAGTGAGTCCCAGGGGCCAAACTATGGCTACACCTTC. It translates to CAISESQGPNYGYTF.

The chain joins TRBV10-3 to TRBJ2-6; D is uncertain. CDR3 size: 16 residues. In germline, CDR1 is ENHRY, CDR2 SYGVKD. The V and J ends lost 4 bases and 0 bases respectively, with 10 bases between them. Written as DNA, the CDR3 is TGTGCCATCAGTGTTGGCAGATCCTCTGGGGCCAACGTCCTGACTTTC. This encodes CAISVGRSSGANVLTF.

The chain carries TRBV7-6 and TRBJ1-1; D ambiguous. CDR3 size: 14 residues. V gave up 5 bases and J gave up 3 bases, with 13 bases separating them. Germline V gene sequence: CDR1 SGHVS, CDR2 FNYEAQ. CDR3: CASSDRGRDTEAFF. The CDR3 nucleotides are TGTGCCAGCAGCGACCGCGGAAGAGACACTGAAGCTTTCTTT.

By proportion, this clone is medium-sized. The chain uses TRBV11-2 and TRBJ1-2; 8 bases fit TRBD1. Trimming cost V 6 bases and J 5 bases; bases outside gene matches: 11. This CDR3 contains 15 residues. CDR1 is SGHAT and CDR2 is FQNNGV in the germline V gene. CDR3 DNA sequence: TGTGCCAGCAGTCCGGGACAGGCATTATTGTATGGCTACACCTTC. The encoded protein is CASSPGQALLYGYTF.

The chain links TRBV7-2 to TRBJ1-6; D unresolved. The CDR3 runs to 16 residues. The V end lost 5 bases, the J end lost 0 bases, and 11 bases lay between the germline ends. Germline CDR1 SGHTA, CDR2 FQGNSA. CDR3 sequence (DNA): TGTGCCAGCAGCCTGGACTCCAGCTCCTATAATTCACCCCTCCACTTT. Its protein product is CASSLDSSSYNSPLHF. Using reference TRBV7-2 and TRBJ1-6 for the parts outside the CDR3, the full variable domain is GAGVSQSPSNKVTEKGKDVELRCDPISGHTALYWYRQSLGQGLEFLIYFQGNSAPDKSGLPSDRFSAERTGGSVSTLTIQRTQQEDSAVYLCASSLDSSSYNSPLHFGNGTRLTVT.

The rearrangement links TRBV29-1 to TRBJ1-1; D possibly corresponds to TRBD1 (6 bases). This CDR3 contains 14 residues. Trimming shortened V by 7 bases and J by 4 bases, and 19 bases separated the two germline ends. Germline loops: CDR1 SQVTM, CDR2 ANQGSEA. CDR3 DNA sequence: TGCAGCGGGCGGACAGATTCCTTTAGCACTGAAGCTTTCTTT. Its protein product is CSGRTDSFSTEAFF.

The chain's CDR3 is CASSVGLAGGSPYNEQFF. CDR3 in DNA: TGTGCCAGCAGCGTAGGTCTAGCGGGAGGGTCCCCCTACAATGAGCAGTTCTTC. V gene TRBV9 combines with J gene TRBJ2-1; 12 bases fit TRBD2. The CDR3 contains 18 residues. V was pared by 0 bases and J by 2 bases, with 6 bases of the junction left unmatched. Germline CDR1 SGDLS, CDR2 YYNGEE.

The rearrangement uses TRBV12-1 and TRBJ2-3; the table calls TRBD2, which could not be checked here. TRBV12-1 has pseudogene status. CDR3 size: 14 residues. The DNA for the CDR3 is TGTGCCAGCAGCTCCCCCAGCATCCGAGGTACGCAGTATTTT. Its protein is CASSSPSIRGTQYF.

The chain uses TRBV7-8 and TRBJ1-1, with a possible D match to TRBD1 (5 bases). CDR1 and CDR2 (germline): SGHVS, FQNEAQ. This CDR3 has 15 residues. Trimming took 5 bases from V and 0 from J, leaving 13 bases between them. CDR3 bases: TGTGCCAGCAGCCCCTGGGGAGGGGTGAACACTGAAGCTTTCTTT. Residues: CASSPWGGVNTEAFF. The full variable domain, in which reference TRBV7-8 and TRBJ1-1 provide the parts outside the CDR3, is GAGVSQSPRYKVAKRGQDVALRCDPISGHVSLFWYQQALGQGPEFLTYFQNEAQLDKSGLPSDRFFAERPEGSVSTLKIQRTQQEDSAVYLCASSPWGGVNTEAFFGQGTRLTVV.

The sample holds a few counts of this clone. The chain is built from TRBV5-1 and TRBJ1-4; 7 nucleotides align to TRBD1. Trimming removed 4 bases from V and 7 bases from J; junction bases left unmatched: 13. CDR1 and CDR2 from the germline V gene are SGHRS and YFSETQ. The CDR3 consists of 16 residues. The CDR3, as DNA: TGCGCCAGCAGCCCTATTGCCAGGGGGACGAGTGAAAAACTGTTTTTT. This translates into CASSPIARGTSEKLFF.

The J gene is TRBJ2-7, the V gene TRBV5-1; possible D gene TRBD1, 5 bases. This CDR3 is 14 amino acids long. The V gene's germline CDR1 is SGHRS and CDR2 YFSETQ. V gave up 5 bases and J gave up 5 bases, with 17 bases separating them. The DNA of the CDR3 is TGCGCCAGCAGTTACACAGGTGCTTCGGACGAGCAGTACTTC. Translation: CASSYTGASDEQYF. The full variable domain, with the rest looked up from reference TRBV5-1 and TRBJ2-7, is KAGVTQTPRYLIKTRGQQVTLSCSPISGHRSVSWYQQTPGQGLQFLFEYFSETQRNKGNFPGRFSGRQFSNSRSEMNVSTLELGDSALYLCASSYTGASDEQYFGPGTRLTVT.

CDR3 DNA sequence: TGTGCCAGTAGTATTCCAGGGATGCGTGGAGGCTACACCTTC. It translates to CASSIPGMRGGYTF. The V and J genes are TRBV19 and TRBJ1-2, with a tentative D call TRBD1 (5 bases). Trimming removed 3 bases at V and 8 bases at J, with 16 bases between. The germline V gene has CDR1 LNHDA and CDR2 SQIVND (reference sequence). The CDR3 contains 14 residues.

This clone was seen only a few times. The J gene is TRBJ2-5, the V gene TRBV9, with TRBD1 as a possible D gene (6 bases). Germline CDR1 SGDLS, CDR2 YYNGEE. Trimming removed 2 bases from V and 1 base from J, with 12 bases in between. The CDR3 length is 15 residues. In DNA form, the CDR3 reads TGTGCCAGCAGCGTGTGGGGGCAATTCCAAGAGACCCAGTACTTC. Translation: CASSVWGQFQETQYF.

The J gene is TRBJ1-2, the V gene TRBV9; D gene unclear. Germline CDR1 is SGDLS and CDR2 is YYNGEE. The V end was cut by 0 bases, the J end by 2 bases, with 5 bases between. This CDR3 is 13 amino acids long. Written as DNA, the CDR3 is TGTGCCAGCAGCGTAGACGGGAACTATGGCTACACCTTC. This codes for CASSVDGNYGYTF. The variable domain in full, completed from reference TRBV9 and TRBJ1-2, reads DSGVTQTPKHLITATGQRVTLRCSPRSGDLSVYWYQQSLDQGLQFLIQYYNGEERAKGNILERFSAQQFPDLHSELNLSSLELGDSALYFCASSVDGNYGYTFGSGTRLTVV.

The V and J genes are TRBV10-1 and TRBJ1-3; tentative D call: TRBD1 (5 bases). The CDR3 extends over 15 amino acids. Trimming took 8 bases from V and 0 from J, leaving 14 bases between them. Per germline, CDR1 WNHNN and CDR2 SYGVQD (reference sequence). The CDR3 spells CASGLTASSGNTIYF. DNA of the CDR3: TGCGCCAGCGGGTTGACAGCGAGCTCTGGAAACACCATATATTTT.

Here the CDR3 reads CASSFSLSGLGTDTQYF. The CDR3 DNA reads TGTGCCAGCAGCTTTAGCCTTAGCGGGTTGGGGACAGATACGCAGTATTTT. The chain has TRBV5-6 and TRBJ2-3; the match to TRBD2 covers 7 bases. Germline CDR1 is SGHDT and CDR2 is YYEEEE. The J segment lost 3 bases and the V segment lost 2 bases, leaving 12 bases of the junction unmatched. The CDR3 covers 17 residues.

V usage is TRBV19 and J usage is TRBJ2-7; 9 nucleotides match TRBD1. Germline CDR1 and CDR2: LNHDA and SQIVND (reference sequence). The CDR3 is 14 amino acids. Germline trimming cut 7 bases from V and 5 bases from J; bases unmatched to any gene: 9. CDR3 in amino acids: CASKVTGGGDEQYF. The CDR3 bases are TGTGCCAGTAAGGTCACAGGGGGCGGCGACGAGCAGTACTTC.

The V gene is TRBV10-3, the J gene TRBJ2-2; tentatively, D is TRBD1 (6 bases). This CDR3 contains 15 residues. In germline, CDR1 is ENHRY, CDR2 SYGVKD. V was cut by 6 bases and J by 2 bases, with 13 bases left in between. CDR3 sequence: CAIRARDTNTGELFF. The CDR3 DNA reads as TGTGCCATCAGAGCTCGGGACACCAACACCGGGGAGCTGTTTTTT.

The chain couples TRBV6-2 or TRBV6-3 to TRBJ2-7, with 14 bases identical to TRBD2. In germline, CDR1 is MNHEY, CDR2 SVGEGT. Trimming removed 0 bases from V and 2 bases from J; junction bases left unmatched: 6. This CDR3 is 18 amino acids long. The CDR3 here is CASSYSHGLAGGPYEQYF. As DNA, the CDR3 is TGTGCCAGCAGTTACTCCCACGGACTAGCGGGGGGACCCTACGAGCAGTACTTC.

V is TRBV5-4 and J is TRBJ2-2; 9 bases map to TRBD1. CDR1 and CDR2 (germline): SGHNT, YYREEE (reference sequence). V gave up 3 bases and J gave up 4 bases; unmatched junction bases: 7. The CDR3 sequence is 16 residues long. In DNA form, the CDR3 reads TGTGCCAGCAGCTATACAGGGGGCAGTGTCACCGGGGAGCTGTTTTTT. Translating it yields CASSYTGGSVTGELFF.